Below are 8 T cell receptor beta chains sequenced from a single sample in a study of T cell therapy after organ transplantation. The protocol was immunoSEQ multiplex PCR, while the TCRdb copy is restricted to in-frame clones and leaves out a portion. The table shows tens of thousands of clones, with about 94% occurring only once. No antigens are known for them. Here the sequenced sample was CD8+ T cells from blood, taken before autologous CMV-specific T cell therapy. These receptors originate from a human patient who had received a solid organ transplant and had CMV disease.

This chain connects TRBV19 to TRBJ1-6; D unclear. The CDR3 is 15 residues long. The V gene's germline CDR1 is LNHDA and CDR2 SQIVND (reference sequence). V dropped 7 bases and J dropped 7 bases, with 17 bases sitting between them. The DNA for the CDR3 is TGTGCCAGTACCCCTCCCGGACCGACCAATTCACCCCTCCACTTT. It encodes CASTPPGPTNSPLHF.

This chain connects TRBV10-3 to TRBJ1-4; TRBD1 might be the D (5 bases). Germline V lookup: CDR1 ENHRY, CDR2 SYGVKD. The CDR3 consists of 13 residues. Trimming removed 8 bases at V and 5 bases at J, with 12 bases between. The CDR3 here is CAIGGTENEKLFF. In DNA form, the CDR3 reads TGTGCCATCGGGGGGACGGAGAATGAAAAACTGTTTTTT.

This clone has just one count. CDR3 region: CASSSLSGTQYF. The CDR3 region has the DNA TGTGCCAGCAGCTCCCTCTCGGGGACCCAGTACTTC. The chain couples TRBV11-2 to TRBJ2-5; D call uncertain. Trimming removed 4 bases at V and 7 bases at J, with 10 bases between. The germline gives CDR1 SGHAT, CDR2 FQNNGV. The CDR3 runs to 12 residues.

V and J are TRBV7-3 and TRBJ2-3; D not certain. The V gene's germline CDR1 is SGHTA and CDR2 FQGTGA. This CDR3 has 15 amino acids. Trimming stripped 4 bases from V and 3 bases from J, with 14 bases between. The CDR3 here is CASSYTLGMTDTQYF. The CDR3 DNA sequence: TGTGCCAGCAGCTACACTCTAGGGATGACAGATACGCAGTATTTT. Full variable domain (remainder filled in from reference TRBV7-3 and TRBJ2-3): GAGVSQTPSNKVTEKGKYVELRCDPISGHTALYWYRQSLGQGPEFLIYFQGTGAADDSGLPNDRFFAVRPEGSVSTLKIQRTERGDSAVYLCASSYTLGMTDTQYFGPGTRLTVL.

The chain links TRBV4-1 to TRBJ1-2; D not certain. V lost 4 bases and J lost 3, with 6 bases in between. The V gene's germline CDR1 is MGHRA and CDR2 YSYEKL. The length of the CDR3 is 12 residues. The CDR3 protein is CASSRPDYGYTF. The CDR3 nucleotides are TGCGCCAGCAGCCGGCCTGACTATGGCTACACCTTC.

V and J are TRBV7-6 and TRBJ1-1; 11 bases line up with TRBD1. Germline trimming cut 0 bases from V and 5 bases from J; bases unmatched to any gene: 8. The CDR3 is made up of 17 amino acids. Germline values: CDR1 SGHVS, CDR2 FNYEAQ. CDR3 DNA sequence: TGTGCCAGCAGCTTAGCTACGCGCGGGACAGGGGGGACTGAAGCTTTCTTT. This codes for CASSLATRGTGGTEAFF. The complete variable domain, with remaining parts taken from reference TRBV7-6 and TRBJ1-1, reads GAGVSQSPRYKVTKRGQDVALRCDPISGHVSLYWYRQALGQGPEFLTYFNYEAQQDKSGLPNDRFSAERPEGSISTLTIQRTEQRDSAMYRCASSLATRGTGGTEAFFGQGTRLTVV.

The chain carries TRBV10-3 and TRBJ2-1; maybe TRBD2 (5 bases). The CDR3 runs to 12 residues. Trimming removed 3 bases at V and 9 bases at J, with 9 bases between. Germline CDR1 and CDR2: ENHRY and SYGVKD. In DNA form, the CDR3 reads TGTGCCATCAGTGAACTAGTTCCTGAGCAGTTCTTC. Its translation: CAISELVPEQFF.

In DNA form, the CDR3 reads TGTGCCAGTAGTATCCAGAGGGGAAGGACCTACGAGCAGTACTTC. It yields the protein CASSIQRGRTYEQYF. The V gene is TRBV19, the J gene TRBJ2-5, with D perhaps assigned TRBD1 or TRBD2 (5 bases each). The DNA matches TRBJ2-7 better at its end, which makes the J call doubtful. In germline, CDR1 is LNHDA, CDR2 SQIVND (reference sequence). There are 15 residues in the CDR3.